The 25 T cell receptor beta chains given below trace back to one sample, sequenced in a study of CXCR3-negative and CXCR3-positive naive CD8 T cells. Study-wide results and limits: Naive CXCR3-positive cells had TRB CDR3s more hydrophobic than those of CXCR3-negative naive cells.

The study made its TRB cDNA libraries by 5' RACE, adding UMI labels. TCRdb reprocessed the 5' RACE reads and reports one entry per CDR3 protein, with no DNA. The listing contains some 150,000 distinct CDR3 sequences. These receptors lack a known antigen. Material for sequencing was naive CXCR3+ CD8+ T cells from blood. Subset given: CD45RO-CCR7+CD27+CD95- naive CD8+ T cells expressing CXCR3 (TNR3+). The receptors shown here come from a human donor in good health. Some clones in this sample may be carry-over from other donors' samples.

The chain combines TRBV6-2 or TRBV6-3 with TRBJ1-2; the D gene TCRdb calls, TRBD1, cannot be checked with no DNA. CDR1 and CDR2 from the germline V gene are MNHEY and SVGEGT. This CDR3 has 15 amino acids. This CDR3 reads CASNSYGTEDYGYTF.

The V call is TRBV6-2 or TRBV6-3, the J call TRBJ2-1; the TCRdb D gene call, TRBD1, has no DNA to confirm it. Germline CDR1 reads MNHEY; CDR2 reads SVGEGT. The length of the CDR3 is 14 residues. CDR3 amino acids: CASSRPTGIHEQFF.

This rearrangement joins TRBV6-6 to TRBJ2-6; TCRdb outputs TRBD2, but without DNA this stays unchecked. Germline-derived CDR1 and CDR2 are MNHNY and SVGAGI (reference sequence). CDR3 length: 20 amino acids. The CDR3 sequence: CASSYVAWLAGDSGANVLTF.

The chain combines TRBV7-3 with TRBJ2-2; TCRdb's D call of TRBD1 is untestable without DNA. The length of the CDR3 is 15 residues. Germline V CDR1 and CDR2: SGHTA, FQGTGA. The chain's CDR3 is CASRNDMGVAGELFF. The whole variable domain, remainder taken from reference TRBV7-3 and TRBJ2-2, is GAGVSQTPSNKVTEKGKYVELRCDPISGHTALYWYRQSLGQGPEFLIYFQGTGAADDSGLPNDRFFAVRPEGSVSTLKIQRTERGDSAVYLCASRNDMGVAGELFFGEGSRLTVL.

The chain recombines TRBV6-5 with TRBJ2-7; TCRdb selects TRBD2, and the lack of DNA leaves this call unchecked. The CDR3 runs 14 residues. Germline V CDR1 and CDR2: MNHEY, SVGAGI. CDR3 region: CAPRQGGRTKEQYF.

The V and J genes are TRBV12-3 or TRBV12-4 and TRBJ1-5. The CDR3 consists of 13 residues. The CDR3 here is CASSAAGNQPQHF.

This rearrangement joins TRBV7-6 to TRBJ2-3. From germline, CDR1 is SGHVS and CDR2 FNYEAQ. CDR3 size: 13 residues. The chain's CDR3 is CASSLVEEDTQYF.

J is TRBJ1-1 and V is TRBV12-3 or TRBV12-4; TCRdb selects TRBD1, and the lack of DNA leaves this call unchecked. The CDR3 is made up of 12 amino acids. The CDR3: CASSLGPWGSVF.

V usage is TRBV28 and J usage is TRBJ1-5. Germline CDR1 MDHEN, CDR2 SYDVKM. The CDR3 extends over 15 amino acids. The chain's CDR3 is CASSLGFSSNQPQHF.

V gene TRBV28 combines with J gene TRBJ1-5. Germline V CDR1 and CDR2: MDHEN, SYDVKM. The CDR3 covers 15 residues. CDR3 region: CASSLDGRYNQPQHF.

The chain uses TRBV12-3 or TRBV12-4 and TRBJ1-2; TCRdb's D gene call, TRBD1, goes unchecked for lack of DNA. The CDR3 is 15 residues long. The CDR3 sequence is CASSLEPGQYYGYTF.

V gene TRBV19 combines with J gene TRBJ2-3. There are 13 residues in the CDR3. Per the germline V gene, CDR1 is LNHDA and CDR2 is SQIVND (reference sequence). CDR3 residues: CASSTESTDTQYF.

This chain joins TRBV7-9 and TRBJ1-1. Germline values: CDR1 SEHNR, CDR2 FQNEAQ (reference sequence). The CDR3 extends over 15 amino acids. The CDR3 protein is CASSLLRQANTEAFF.

This sequence joins TRBV19 and TRBJ2-2; TCRdb outputs TRBD1, but without DNA this stays unchecked. Germline CDR1 is LNHDA and CDR2 is SQIVND (reference sequence). This CDR3 is 15 amino acids long. This CDR3 is CASTIGQGAIGELFF.

The rearrangement joins TRBV7-9 to TRBJ2-1; TCRdb selects TRBD1, and the lack of DNA leaves this call unchecked. Germline assignment: CDR1 SEHNR and CDR2 FQNEAQ (reference sequence). This CDR3 has 15 amino acids. This CDR3 is CASSSTGAHYNEQFF.

This rearrangement joins TRBV7-2 to TRBJ2-1; without DNA, the TCRdb call of TRBD2 cannot be checked. CDR3 length equals 17 residues. Germline assignment: CDR1 SGHTA and CDR2 FQGNSA. CDR3 sequence: CASSSQLAGVRYNEQFF.

The rearrangement uses TRBV5-1 and TRBJ2-2. The CDR3 sequence is 15 residues long. Germline values: CDR1 SGHRS, CDR2 YFSETQ. Here the CDR3 reads CASSLESDYTGELFF.

This chain uses TRBV29-1 with TRBJ1-1; TCRdb proposes TRBD1, but this gene call is untestable without DNA. Germline V gene lookup returns CDR1 SQVTM and CDR2 ANQGSEA. CDR3 length equals 14 residues. This chain's CDR3 is CSVSQGQGNTEAFF.

The CDR3 protein is CASSFGRATNYGYTF. This sequence joins TRBV5-8 and TRBJ1-2. Per germline, CDR1 SGHTS and CDR2 YDEGEE. The CDR3 consists of 15 residues.

The chain is built from TRBV4-3 and TRBJ2-1; TCRdb's assignment of TRBD1 cannot be checked, as there is no DNA. The CDR3 contains 15 residues. Looked up from germline, CDR1 is LGHNA and CDR2 is YSLEER. The chain's CDR3 is CASSQAGQSYNEQFF.

The gene calls are TRBV13 and TRBJ2-1; absent DNA, TCRdb's TRBD1 call cannot be checked. In germline, CDR1 is PRHDT, CDR2 FYEKMQ (reference sequence). The CDR3 extends over 14 amino acids. The CDR3 sequence is CASSLGGGAGEQFF.

The V call is TRBV9, the J call TRBJ2-7; the TCRdb call, TRBD1, lacks DNA for checking. Germline CDR1 SGDLS, CDR2 YYNGEE. The CDR3 contains 13 residues. The CDR3 sequence is CASSEDTYYEQYF.

This chain connects TRBV19 to TRBJ2-3. Germline V CDR1 and CDR2: LNHDA, SQIVND (reference sequence). The CDR3 sequence is 12 residues long. The CDR3: CASSIQVDTQYF.

The chain links TRBV19 to TRBJ1-4; TCRdb gives TRBD1 as the D gene, but with no DNA this cannot be confirmed. Per germline, CDR1 LNHDA and CDR2 SQIVND (reference sequence). The CDR3 is made up of 12 amino acids. The chain's CDR3 is CASVPGGEKLFF. The full variable domain, its missing parts supplied by reference TRBV19 and TRBJ1-4, is DGGITQSPKYLFRKEGQNVTLSCEQNLNHDAMYWYRQDPGQGLRLIYYSQIVNDFQKGDIAEGYSVSREKKESFPLTVTSAQKNPTAFYLCASVPGGEKLFFGSGTQLSVL.

The V call is TRBV7-2, the J call TRBJ2-1; TCRdb outputs TRBD2, but without DNA this stays unchecked. The CDR3 sequence is 18 residues long. The germline V gene encodes CDR1 SGHTA and CDR2 FQGNSA. The CDR3 region is CASSLALFGTSGGHEQFF.